The present T cell receptor (beta chain) was sequenced within a study of T cell responses to AZD1222 COVID-19 vaccine. Study-wide results and caveats: Seropositive AZD1222 recipients at baseline numbered only 6 or 7. Targets within unmutated variant regions were reportedly found for nearly half of spike-specific TCRs.

In regard to this clone: Its antigen is unknown.

The CDR3 is 11 residues long. Trimming cost V 6 bases and J 9 bases, with 11 bases left between them. Germline V gene lookup returns CDR1 SGHAT and CDR2 FQNNGV. Clones were sequenced by immunoSEQ multiplex PCR, and TCRdb holds only the in-frame ones, with some missing. The sample yields 120,000 to 150,000 clones, about nine tenths seen once. The receptor's source is an adult in good health. This chain links TRBV11-2 with TRBJ1-1, with TRBD1 as a possible D gene (5 bases). The material was peripheral blood, obtained on day 0 of AZD1222 vaccination. The CDR3 DNA reads as TGTGCCAGCAGGACCAGGGTTAAAGCTTTCTTT. Protein: CASRTRVKAFF.